The 6 T cell receptor beta chains below were found in one sample sequenced in a study of neoadjuvant anti-PD-1 for oral cavity cancer. Sequenced by immunoSEQ multiplex PCR; TCRdb stores in-frame clones only, minus some. The profile shows about 15,000 clones, 60% to 75% of them singletons. Sequencing was performed on PBMCs, taken before nivolumab (anti-PD-1) treatment. These receptors came from a person between 40 and 80 years old with oral cavity squamous cell carcinoma.

CDR3: CASKPGPEAFF. The CDR3 DNA follows: TGTGCCAGCAAGCCCGGGCCTGAAGCTTTCTTT. V usage is TRBV28 and J usage is TRBJ1-1; no clear D gene. Germline V gene lookup returns CDR1 MDHEN and CDR2 SYDVKM. Trimming shortened V by 7 bases and J by 6 bases, and 9 bases separated the two germline ends. This CDR3 is 11 amino acids long.

This chain links TRBV4-1 with TRBJ2-3; TRBD2 agrees at 7 bases. J lost 5 bases, V lost 0 bases, and 8 bases had no gene match. CDR3 length equals 16 residues. Per germline, CDR1 MGHRA and CDR2 YSYEKL. CDR3 region: CASSQDKSGAQDTQYF. CDR3 sequence (DNA): TGCGCCAGCAGCCAAGATAAGAGCGGGGCTCAAGATACGCAGTATTTT.

J is TRBJ2-2 and V is TRBV6-1; 14 bases are a match to TRBD2. The CDR3 totals 17 residues. V lost 0 bases and J lost 8; bases outside the gene matches: 5. Germline values: CDR1 MNHNS, CDR2 SASEGT. As DNA, the CDR3 is TGTGCCAGCAGTGAAGCCCGACTAGCGGGGGGGCCGGGGGAGCTGTTTTTT. Its translation is CASSEARLAGGPGELFF.

The V gene is TRBV6-1, the J gene TRBJ2-5; D gene uncertain. Looked up from germline, CDR1 is MNHNS and CDR2 is SASEGT. The CDR3 has 14 amino acids. With 4 bases removed from V and 4 bases from J, the gap between germline ends came to 13 bases. Here the CDR3 DNA reads TGTGCCAGCAGTGTCGGATCTATGAGAGAGACCCAGTACTTC. Amino acid sequence: CASSVGSMRETQYF.

The CDR3 here is CASSPRRAGETQYF. The CDR3 region has the DNA TGTGCCAGCAGTCCACGGAGGGCCGGGGAGACCCAGTACTTC. The chain is built from TRBV27 and TRBJ2-5, with a possible D match to TRBD2 (6 bases). V lost 5 bases, J lost 5 bases, and 15 bases lay in between. This CDR3 is 14 amino acids long. CDR1 MNHEY and CDR2 SMNVEV come from the germline V gene (reference sequence).

The V gene is TRBV5-1, the J gene TRBJ2-1; 12 nucleotides align to TRBD1. The trim removed 4 bases at V and 9 bases at J, leaving 5 bases unmatched. CDR3 size: 14 residues. Germline V gives CDR1 SGHRS, CDR2 YFSETQ. In DNA form, the CDR3 reads TGCGCCAGCAGCAAGGGACAGGGGGCGGGTGAGCAGTTCTTC. As protein: CASSKGQGAGEQFF.